This entry concerns a single T cell receptor beta chain. This clone was observed a few times. This clone's antigen is unknown. Base qualities are missing; no much larger clone stands one base away. The sample is drawn from a study of cytomegalovirus exposure and HLA in healthy donors (dated by TCRdb to 2016 to 2017). Regarding the study in general: An earlier analysis of approximately 640 of the donors reported about 250 Gb of sequence data and some 120 million unique TCR beta sequences from around 200 million T cells. An early release that covered fewer than 750 HLA-typed donors contained around 300 gigabases of sequencing data and approximately 85 million unique TCR sequences. The genetic ancestry cluster associated with self-reported Caucasian donors included around four fifths of the 398 genotyped donors. The aim of the study was to test whether cataloging public T cell receptors could identify signatures of past pathogen exposure. The T cell repertoires of 666 subjects were profiled by immunosequencing and related to cytomegalovirus serostatus. A separate validation cohort of roughly 130 different subjects was used in addition to the roughly 670-subject first cohort. To predict cytomegalovirus infection status, the study brought together high-throughput TCR immunosequencing, statistical association of individual TCRs with disease status, and machine learning. To study patterns of TCR occurrence, a later analysis re-analyzed previously published TCR beta repertoires from around 670 donors and added high-resolution HLA genotyping. In the later analysis, no new phenotypic data were used to find candidate immune exposures; instead, reliance was placed on TCR beta sequences and their occurrence across donors. An earlier analysis of some 600 of the donors applied high-throughput TCR beta sequencing to assess whether each TCR beta V gene segment acted as functional or pseudogenic. Alongside the repertoire data, information on donor age, sex, ethnicity and CMV serostatus was compiled. In a later genetic analysis, genome-wide SNP genotypes for 398 of the 666 donors were used, and that subset was treated as a discovery cohort. All discovery cohort repertoires had been generated using a single sequencing platform. HLA typing included class I and class II loci at four-digit resolution. Typing coverage varied by locus: roughly 620-640 donors for A, B, C, DRB1 and DQB1; roughly 500 for DQA1; approximately 570 for DPA1; 450 to 480 for DPB1. Because of strong linkage in the cohort, roughly five DR-DQ haplotypes were treated as single units for association and clustering. On average, approximately 250,000 unique TCR beta nucleotide sequences were sequenced per donor among some 420 genotyped donors of the cohort, with 15% to 20% of those sequences being non-productive. Summary of the overall study and its limitations: Correlated functional status among segregating V segments might be attributable to linkage disequilibrium, but an unknown experimental factor could not be ruled out. This cohort had only TCR beta chains sequenced, and the lack of alpha or paired-chain data limited which features could be detected. A further reported finding was that TCR beta sequences accurately predicted the HLA-A and HLA-B alleles for most subjects in the first cohort. Broadly in line with IMGT annotations, most TCR beta V segments showed up in productive rearrangements about 87% or about 30% of the time in an earlier analysis of several hundred of the donors. An association between a missense DCLRE1C variant and V-gene and J-gene trimming of TCR beta chains was found in a later genetic analysis and replicated in an independent cohort. A total of about 180 TCR beta chains were listed by the study as associated with cytomegalovirus. In a later analysis, some 17,000 TCR beta sequences were associated with specific HLA alleles at a false discovery rate of 0.05. The presence/absence analyses assumed that sequencing depth was roughly uniform across donors, and that assumption may not be true. Compared with equally common non-associated chains, HLA-associated TCR beta chains in a later analysis were more clonally expanded and had lower generation probabilities. HLA typing was unavailable for some donors at each locus, so association tests used only the typed subset. Over 15 rarely observed V segments, including chromosome 9 orphons, were excluded from the earlier analysis of a few hundred of the donors because counts were too low. In vitro tests confirmed that a few of the cytomegalovirus-associated TCR beta chains recognize cytomegalovirus antigens. While some public TCRs were present in many individuals, most TCR sequences turned up only very rarely across donors. Most CMV-associated TCR beta chains appeared to be HLA-restricted in a later analysis, and the HLA associations seemed to be driven largely by CMV exposure. Some IMGT-functional V segments, including TRBV6-2 and TRBV6-3, could not be distinguished by the 87-base-pair reads and were therefore excluded. The sequencing pipeline was judged likely to have produced a cluster of highly shared sequence variants as a technical artifact. For the cohort, immune exposure information was limited to CMV serostatus. According to a later analysis, parvovirus B19, influenza, CMV and Epstein-Barr virus appeared linked to several top co-occurrence clusters. A later genetic analysis reported fewer N-insertions in productive TCRs among donors in an Asian-associated ancestry cluster than the 666-donor mean. In both the original and validation cohorts, the classifier was reported to diagnose cytomegalovirus status with high specificity and sensitivity. A later analysis found that TCR association rates varied across HLA loci, with DRB1 alleles showing the most associated TCRs and HLA-C alleles the fewest. It was suggested by the authors that the approach could potentially be generalized to other disease states and immunological phenotypes. When HLA alleles, especially DR and DQ, strongly co-occurred, attributing TCR associations to individual alleles was difficult.

V drops 6 bases and J drops 2 bases, leaving 11 bases in between. Taken from the germline V gene (reference sequence), the CDR1 and CDR2 loops are SEHNR and FQNEAQ. The CDR3 runs 13 amino acids, cysteine and phenylalanine included. Only the CDR3 part of the read is kept: 39 bases, read in frame from the first base. The protocol used for the library was the immunoSEQ multiplex PCR assay. The multiplex PCR relied on a mix of 60 forward primers for TCR Vbeta segments and 13 reverse primers for TCR Jbeta segments. Amplification of the CDR3 region of rearranged TCR beta genes was performed with a multiplex PCR assay on genomic DNA. The Illumina HiSeq System was used to sequence the amplified TCR beta libraries as 87-base-pair reads. The study's own analysis went as follows. A later analysis counted around 72 million unique TCR beta chains across the 666 repertoires, and some 11 million of these chains were shared by at least two donors. A nearest-neighbor algorithm error-corrected the raw reads and collapsed the reads into unique sequences, merging closely related sequences to remove PCR and sequencing errors. CDR3 sequences were aligned to IMGT reference sequences to assign V, D and J gene segments. For a sequence to be retained, a match of at least six nucleotides was required to both a V gene segment and a J gene segment. Rearrangements were called productive when the CDR3 lacked stop codons and stayed in frame with V and J; all others were non-productive. Following IMGT convention, CDR3 was defined as the stretch from the second conserved V-encoded cysteine to the conserved J-encoded phenylalanine. The earlier analysis of about 640 of the donors excluded any sequence lacking an unambiguous match to a single V gene segment. An earlier analysis of about 600 of the donors called V segments functional above 56.7% productive rearrangements and segregating when the between-donor standard deviation exceeded 5%. A statistical classification framework was built for diagnosing cytomegalovirus status from the catalog of TCR beta chain sequences. V and J gene assignment, in a later analysis, came from comparing TCR nucleotide sequences with IMGT/GENE-DB human TR gene sequences. Using the TCRdist pipeline, a later analysis assigned CDR3 sequences along with most-parsimonious VDJ recombination scenarios. In a later analysis, every TCR beta chain was defined by the combination of its CDR3 amino acid sequence and its V-gene family, and reads without a unique V-gene family were dropped. In a later analysis, 450 to 600 highly shared, low-generation-probability nucleotide sequences were removed to address suspected cross-contamination and a sequencing artifact. For each public chain, a later analysis derived a clonal expansion index from normalized ranks of inferred template counts within each repertoire. In a later analysis, generation probabilities were computed using a VDJ recombination model fitted to out-of-frame rearrangements, and the results were checked against IGoR. In a later analysis, hypergeometric tests were used to score TCR-TCR, TCR-HLA and TCR-CMV co-occurrence, with a repertoire-size bias correction applied to TCR pairs. To estimate false discovery rates, a later analysis permuted the HLA or CMV assignments 20 times. In a later analysis, co-occurring TCRs were grouped using DBSCAN, and TCRdist sequence similarity was added for clustering within HLA-allele-positive subsets. Co-occurrence clustering excluded repertoires with fewer than 30,000 or more than 120,000 public chains, plus five with anomalous nucleotide sharing. TCRdb's version of the immuneACCESS table is confined to in-frame rearrangements and falls short of the full clone set. An unresolved V gene accounts for under half of the shortfall where checked; the remainder is of unknown origin. That table furnishes V, J and clone size, whereas the DNA furnished D and trimming. The sample table lists around 120,000 clones, 80% of them with a count of one. Around 0.24% of the sample comes from the top ten.

The cohort consisted of 600 to 750 healthy bone marrow donors. At the time of sampling, all cohort members were nominally healthy, though unrecorded immune exposures were likely present. The donor was CMV seronegative and was included in the group of about 350 seronegative cohort members. Each donor provided a peripheral blood sample, and peripheral blood mononuclear cells were used for TCR beta sequencing. Genomic DNA extraction from the blood cell samples was performed with the Qiagen DNeasy Blood Extraction Kit. This clonotype was sampled from a man aged 50 or older in good health and CMV-seronegative. The receptor chain draws on TRBV7-9 and TRBJ2-7; no D gene is confidently identified. Specimen: PBMCs. The bases read TGTGCCAGCAGGATTAGTGGAGCCTACGAGCAGTACTTC. It translates as CASRISGAYEQYF.